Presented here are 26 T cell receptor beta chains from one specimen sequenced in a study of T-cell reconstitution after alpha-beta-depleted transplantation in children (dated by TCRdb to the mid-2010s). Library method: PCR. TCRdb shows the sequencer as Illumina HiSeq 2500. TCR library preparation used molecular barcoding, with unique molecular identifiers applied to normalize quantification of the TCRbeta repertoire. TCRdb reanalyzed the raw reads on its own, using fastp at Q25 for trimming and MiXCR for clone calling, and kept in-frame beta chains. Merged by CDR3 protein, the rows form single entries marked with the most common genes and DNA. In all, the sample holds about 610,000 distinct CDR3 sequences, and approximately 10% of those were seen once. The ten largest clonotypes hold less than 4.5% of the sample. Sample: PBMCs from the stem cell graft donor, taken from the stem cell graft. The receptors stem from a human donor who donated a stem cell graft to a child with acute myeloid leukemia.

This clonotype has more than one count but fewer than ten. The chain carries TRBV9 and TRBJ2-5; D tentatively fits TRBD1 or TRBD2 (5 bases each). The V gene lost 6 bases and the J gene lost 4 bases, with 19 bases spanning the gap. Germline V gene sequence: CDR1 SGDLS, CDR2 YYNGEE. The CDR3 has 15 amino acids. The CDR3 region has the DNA TGTGCCAGCACGCAGGGAAGCGGTCGGGGAGAGACCCAGTACTTC. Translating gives CASTQGSGRGETQYF.

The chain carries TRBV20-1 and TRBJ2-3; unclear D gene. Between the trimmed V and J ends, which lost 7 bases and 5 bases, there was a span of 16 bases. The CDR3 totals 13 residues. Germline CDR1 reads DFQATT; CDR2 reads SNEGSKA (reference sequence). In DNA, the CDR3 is TGCAGTGTCAAGTGGGCTAGTCAAGATACGCAGTATTTT. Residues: CSVKWASQDTQYF.

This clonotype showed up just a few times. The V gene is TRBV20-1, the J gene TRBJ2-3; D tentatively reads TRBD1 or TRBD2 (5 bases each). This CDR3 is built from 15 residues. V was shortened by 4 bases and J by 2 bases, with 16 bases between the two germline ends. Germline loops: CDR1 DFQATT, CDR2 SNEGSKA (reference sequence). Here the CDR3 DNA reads TGCAGTGCTACCAGGGACCAGGCATACACAGATACGCAGTATTTT. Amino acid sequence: CSATRDQAYTDTQYF.

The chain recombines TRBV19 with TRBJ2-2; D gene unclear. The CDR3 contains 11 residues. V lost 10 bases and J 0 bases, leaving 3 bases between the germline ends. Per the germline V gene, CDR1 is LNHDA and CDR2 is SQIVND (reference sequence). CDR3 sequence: CATSNTGELFF. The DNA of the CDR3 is TGTGCCACCTCGAACACCGGGGAGCTGTTTTTT.

The CDR3 protein is CASSWTRENTEAFF. DNA of the CDR3: TGTGCCAGCAGCTGGACACGAGAAAACACTGAAGCTTTCTTT. The chain has TRBV6-5 and TRBJ1-1, with D possibly being TRBD1 (5 bases). The CDR3 has 14 amino acids. Germline assignment: CDR1 MNHEY and CDR2 SVGAGI. V dropped 6 bases and J dropped 2 bases, with 13 bases sitting between them.

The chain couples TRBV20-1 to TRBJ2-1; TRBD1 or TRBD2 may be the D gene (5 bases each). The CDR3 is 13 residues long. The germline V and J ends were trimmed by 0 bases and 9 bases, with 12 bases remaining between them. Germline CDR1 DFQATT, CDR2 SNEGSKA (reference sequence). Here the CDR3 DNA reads TGCAGTGCTAGAGATCTCTGGGACGGTGAGCAGTTCTTC. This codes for CSARDLWDGEQFF.

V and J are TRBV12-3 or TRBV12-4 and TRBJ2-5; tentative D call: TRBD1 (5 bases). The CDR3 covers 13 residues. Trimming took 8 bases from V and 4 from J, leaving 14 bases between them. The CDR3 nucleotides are TGTGCCAGCGGAAGTCGACAGACAGAGACCCAGTACTTC. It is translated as CASGSRQTETQYF.

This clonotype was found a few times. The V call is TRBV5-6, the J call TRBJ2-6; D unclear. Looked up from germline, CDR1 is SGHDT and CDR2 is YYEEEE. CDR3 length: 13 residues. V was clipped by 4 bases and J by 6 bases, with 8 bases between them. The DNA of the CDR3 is TGTGCCAGCAGCCATCCTGCGGCCAACGTCCTGACTTTC. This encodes CASSHPAANVLTF.

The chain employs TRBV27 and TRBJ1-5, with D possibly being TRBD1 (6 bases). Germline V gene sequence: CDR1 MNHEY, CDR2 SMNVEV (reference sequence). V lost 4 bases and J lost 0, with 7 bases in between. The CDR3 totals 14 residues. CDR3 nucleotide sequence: TGTGCCAGCAGTTGGGGGCATAGCAATCAGCCCCAGCATTTT. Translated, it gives CASSWGHSNQPQHF.

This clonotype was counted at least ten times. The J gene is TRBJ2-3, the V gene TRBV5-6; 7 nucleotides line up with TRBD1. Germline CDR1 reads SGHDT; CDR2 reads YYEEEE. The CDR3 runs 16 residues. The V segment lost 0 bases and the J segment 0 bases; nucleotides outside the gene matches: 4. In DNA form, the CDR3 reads TGTGCCAGCAGCTTGGGGGGACAGATCAGCACAGATACGCAGTATTTT. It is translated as CASSLGGQISTDTQYF.

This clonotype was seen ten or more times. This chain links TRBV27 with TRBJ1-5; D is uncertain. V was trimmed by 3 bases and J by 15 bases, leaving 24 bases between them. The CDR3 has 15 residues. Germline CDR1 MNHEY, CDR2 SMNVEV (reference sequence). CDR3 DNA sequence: TGTGCCAGCAGTTTCTCCCTTGGGGTCGGGATGAAGTGGCATTTT. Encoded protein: CASSFSLGVGMKWHF.

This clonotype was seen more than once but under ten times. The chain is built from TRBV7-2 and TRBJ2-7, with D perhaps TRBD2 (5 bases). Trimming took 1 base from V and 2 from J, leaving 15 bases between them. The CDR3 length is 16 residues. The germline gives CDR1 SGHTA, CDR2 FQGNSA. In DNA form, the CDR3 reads TGTGCCAGCAGCTTAGTTCCTGGGAGAGTGCCCTACGAGCAGTACTTC. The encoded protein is CASSLVPGRVPYEQYF.

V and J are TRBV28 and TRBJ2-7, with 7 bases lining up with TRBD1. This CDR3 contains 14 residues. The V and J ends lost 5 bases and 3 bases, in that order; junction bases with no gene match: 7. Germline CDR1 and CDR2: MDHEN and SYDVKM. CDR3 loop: CASSRNDRVYEQYF. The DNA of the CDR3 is TGTGCCAGCAGTAGAAACGACAGGGTCTACGAGCAGTACTTC.

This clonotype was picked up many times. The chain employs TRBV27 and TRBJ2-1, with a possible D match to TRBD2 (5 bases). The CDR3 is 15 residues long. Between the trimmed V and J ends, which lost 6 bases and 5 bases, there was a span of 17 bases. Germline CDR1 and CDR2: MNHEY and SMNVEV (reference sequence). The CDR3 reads CASSLYEGLNNEQFF. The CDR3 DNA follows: TGTGCCAGCAGCCTTTACGAAGGACTCAACAATGAGCAGTTCTTC.

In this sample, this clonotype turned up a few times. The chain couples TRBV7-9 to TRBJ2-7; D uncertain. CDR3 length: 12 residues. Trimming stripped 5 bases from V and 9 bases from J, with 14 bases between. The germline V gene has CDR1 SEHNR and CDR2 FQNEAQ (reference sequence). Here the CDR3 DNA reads TGTGCCAGCAGCGCACTGGAACCAGGGCAGTACTTC. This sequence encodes CASSALEPGQYF.

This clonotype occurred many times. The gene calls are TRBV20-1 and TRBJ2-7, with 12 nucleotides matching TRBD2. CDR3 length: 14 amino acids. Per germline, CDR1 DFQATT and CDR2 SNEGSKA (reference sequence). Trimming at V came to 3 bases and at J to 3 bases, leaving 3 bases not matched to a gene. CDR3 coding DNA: TGCAGTGCTAGGACTAGCGGGAGAGGCTACGAGCAGTACTTC. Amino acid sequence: CSARTSGRGYEQYF.

CDR3 nucleotides: TGTGCCAGCAGCCAGACCCCAGGGATGGGGCAGTACTTC. The encoded protein is CASSQTPGMGQYF. The chain has TRBV3-1 and TRBJ2-7; TRBD1 might be the D (5 bases). Trimming took 3 bases from V and 9 from J, leaving 15 bases between them. The length of the CDR3 is 13 residues. Germline V gene data show CDR1 as LGHDT and CDR2 as YNNKEL (reference sequence).

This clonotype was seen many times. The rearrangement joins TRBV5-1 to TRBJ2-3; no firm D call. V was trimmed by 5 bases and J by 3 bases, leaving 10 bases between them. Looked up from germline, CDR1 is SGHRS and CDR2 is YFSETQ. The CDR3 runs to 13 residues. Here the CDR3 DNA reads TGCGCCAGCAGGGCAGCTCTAACAGATACGCAGTATTTT. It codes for CASRAALTDTQYF.

The CDR3 region has the DNA TGTGCCAGCAGCCAACTCGACAGGGTTGTCGGCTACACCTTC. This sequence encodes CASSQLDRVVGYTF. The V gene is TRBV3-1, the J gene TRBJ1-2; 7 bases are a match to TRBD1. Germline-derived CDR1 and CDR2 are LGHDT and YNNKEL (reference sequence). The J segment lost 8 bases and the V segment lost 2 bases, leaving 8 bases of the junction unmatched. This CDR3 region has 14 residues.

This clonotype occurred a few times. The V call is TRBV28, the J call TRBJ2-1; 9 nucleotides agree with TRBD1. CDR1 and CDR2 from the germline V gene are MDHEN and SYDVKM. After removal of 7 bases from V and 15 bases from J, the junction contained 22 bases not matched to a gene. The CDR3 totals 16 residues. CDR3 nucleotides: TGTGCCAGCACCAATCCGGGACAGGGTGTTCTACGGTTCTGGTTCTTC. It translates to CASTNPGQGVLRFWFF.

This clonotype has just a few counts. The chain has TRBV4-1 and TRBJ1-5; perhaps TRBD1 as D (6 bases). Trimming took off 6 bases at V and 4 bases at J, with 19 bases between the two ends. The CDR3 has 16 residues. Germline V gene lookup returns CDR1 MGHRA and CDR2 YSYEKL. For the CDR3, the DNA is TGCGCCAGCAGTGACGGGGGCCTCCGGGTTAATCAGCCCCAGCATTTT. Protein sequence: CASSDGGLRVNQPQHF.

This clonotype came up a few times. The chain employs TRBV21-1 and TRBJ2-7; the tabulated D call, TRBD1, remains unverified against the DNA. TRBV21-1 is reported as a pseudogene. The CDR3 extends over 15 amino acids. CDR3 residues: CARLTGTVSSYEQYF. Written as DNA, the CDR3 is TGTGCCAGACTAACCGGGACCGTCAGCTCCTACGAGCAGTACTTC.

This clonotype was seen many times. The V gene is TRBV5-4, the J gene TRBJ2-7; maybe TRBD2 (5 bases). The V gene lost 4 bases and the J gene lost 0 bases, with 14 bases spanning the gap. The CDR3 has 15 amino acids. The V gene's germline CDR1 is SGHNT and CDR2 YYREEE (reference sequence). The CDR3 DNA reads TGTGCCAGCAGCGAGGCCGGGGAACCCTCCTACGAGCAGTACTTC. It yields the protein CASSEAGEPSYEQYF.

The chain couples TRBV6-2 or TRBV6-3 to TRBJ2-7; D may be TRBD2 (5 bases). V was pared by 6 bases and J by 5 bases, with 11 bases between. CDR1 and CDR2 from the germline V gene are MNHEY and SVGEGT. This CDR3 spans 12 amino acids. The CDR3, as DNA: TGTGCCAGCAGCCGACGGGAAGACGAGCAGTACTTC. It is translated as CASSRREDEQYF.

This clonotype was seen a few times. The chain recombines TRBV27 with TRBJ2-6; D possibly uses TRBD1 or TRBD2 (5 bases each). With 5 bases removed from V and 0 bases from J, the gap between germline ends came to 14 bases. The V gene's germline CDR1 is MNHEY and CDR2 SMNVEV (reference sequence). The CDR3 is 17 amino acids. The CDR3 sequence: CASSEGPGNSGANVLTF. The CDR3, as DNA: TGTGCCAGCAGTGAGGGGCCTGGAAACTCTGGGGCCAACGTCCTGACTTTC.

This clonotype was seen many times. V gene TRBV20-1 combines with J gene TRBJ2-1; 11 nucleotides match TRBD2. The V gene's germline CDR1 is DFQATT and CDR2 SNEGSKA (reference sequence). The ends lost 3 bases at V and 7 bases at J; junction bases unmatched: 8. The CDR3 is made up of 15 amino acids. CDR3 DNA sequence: TGCAGTGCTAGGATACTAGCGGGAGTCGGGAATGAGCAGTTCTTC. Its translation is CSARILAGVGNEQFF.